This TCR beta chain appears in the sequencing data of a study of T cell repertoires and HLA-DP antigens. The PCR primers covered 54 TRBV and 13 TRBJ segments. Sequencing used immunoSEQ multiplex PCR; TCRdb keeps in-frame clones, though not all of them. The table includes some 110,000 clones, 85% to 95% detected once. The trim removed 3 bases at V and 4 bases at J, leaving 6 bases unmatched. Germline-derived CDR1 and CDR2 are SGDLS and YYNGEE. The CDR3 covers 15 residues. Of note for this clone: Its antigen remains unknown.

J is TRBJ2-5 and V is TRBV9; 10 bases line up with TRBD1. The TCR originated in a woman younger than 35 in good health and CMV-seronegative. The sample comprised CD4+ T cells from PBMCs. CDR3 bases: TGTGCCAGCAGCGCCCGGACAGGGGGTAGAGAGACCCAGTACTTC. Translated: CASSARTGGRETQYF.